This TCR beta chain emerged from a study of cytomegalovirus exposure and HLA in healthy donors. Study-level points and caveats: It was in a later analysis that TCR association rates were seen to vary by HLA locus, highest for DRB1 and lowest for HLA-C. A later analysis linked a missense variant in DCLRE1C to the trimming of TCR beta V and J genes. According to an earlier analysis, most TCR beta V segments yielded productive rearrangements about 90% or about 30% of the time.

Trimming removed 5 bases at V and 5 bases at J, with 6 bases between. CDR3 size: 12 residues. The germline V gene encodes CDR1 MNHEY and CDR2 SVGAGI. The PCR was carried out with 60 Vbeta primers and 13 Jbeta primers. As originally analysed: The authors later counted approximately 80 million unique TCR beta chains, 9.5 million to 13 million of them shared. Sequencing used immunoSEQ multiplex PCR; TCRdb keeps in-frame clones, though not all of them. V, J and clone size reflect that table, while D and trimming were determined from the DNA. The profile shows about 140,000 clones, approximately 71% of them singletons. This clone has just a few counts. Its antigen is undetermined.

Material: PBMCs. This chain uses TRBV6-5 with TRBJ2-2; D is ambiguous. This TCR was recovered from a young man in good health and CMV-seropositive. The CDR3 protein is CASSDITGELFF. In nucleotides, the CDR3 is TGTGCCAGCAGTGACATAACCGGGGAGCTGTTTTTT.